The 30 T cell receptor beta chains presented below share a single source sample, sequenced in a study of radiotherapy plus CTLA-4 blockade in lung cancer. Using immunoSEQ multiplex PCR, the repertoire was profiled, and TCRdb retains in-frame clones only, with some absent. The table shows roughly 120,000 clones, with about four fifths occurring only once. The sequencing used peripheral blood, collected from a patient treated with radiotherapy plus ipilimumab. These TCRs come from a human donor with non-small cell lung cancer who had a partial response to radiotherapy plus ipilimumab.

The chain links TRBV7-9 to TRBJ2-2; tentatively, D is TRBD2 (5 bases). Germline lookup yields CDR1 SEHNR and CDR2 FQNEAQ (reference sequence). Trimming removed 5 bases at V and 6 bases at J, with 28 bases between. There are 19 residues in the CDR3. CDR3 region: CASSPNAHLLRADPGELFF. DNA of the CDR3: TGTGCCAGCAGCCCTAACGCCCATTTGTTGAGGGCCGACCCCGGGGAGCTGTTTTTT.

The chain carries TRBV6-5 and TRBJ2-7, with 7 bases matching TRBD2. V dropped 0 bases and J dropped 2; count of bases not matched to a gene: 4. The CDR3 spans 15 residues. Germline loops: CDR1 MNHEY, CDR2 SVGAGI. The CDR3: CASSYSGEGTYEQYV. The CDR3, as DNA: TGTGCCAGCAGTTACTCTGGGGAGGGAACCTACGAGCAGTACGTC.

The CDR3 coding sequence is TGTGCCAGCAGCTTGCTCCGGGGCTCCTACAATGAGCAGTTCTTC. Protein sequence: CASSLLRGSYNEQFF. The rearrangement links TRBV7-8 to TRBJ2-1; a possible D gene is TRBD2 (5 bases). V gave up 3 bases and J gave up 0 bases, with 9 bases separating them. This CDR3 is 15 amino acids long. Germline assignment: CDR1 SGHVS and CDR2 FQNEAQ.

This clone has a handful of counts. The chain uses TRBV18 and TRBJ1-5; D is undetermined. The CDR3 is 15 amino acids. Germline CDR1 reads KGHSH; CDR2 reads LQKENI. V gave up 3 bases and J gave up 0 bases, with 9 bases separating them. CDR3 sequence reads: CASSPPTDSNQPQHF. For the CDR3, the DNA is TGTGCCAGCTCACCCCCGACTGATAGCAATCAGCCCCAGCATTTT. Looking up the rest from reference TRBV18 and TRBJ1-5 gives the full variable domain: NAGVMQNPRHLVRRRGQEARLRCSPMKGHSHVYWYRQLPEEGLKFMVYLQKENIIDESGMPKERFSAEFPKEGPSILRIQQVVRGDSAAYFCASSPPTDSNQPQHFGDGTRLSIL.

This clone was recorded a few times. The chain links TRBV7-9 to TRBJ2-3; 11 positions agree with TRBD2. Losses at the gene ends were 5 bases for V and 3 bases for J; bases not matched to a gene: 4. Germline CDR1 SEHNR, CDR2 FQNEAQ (reference sequence). CDR3 length equals 15 residues. As DNA, the CDR3 is TGTGCCAGCAGCGCCCGACTAGCGGGAACAGATACGCAGTATTTT. Translated, it gives CASSARLAGTDTQYF.

A few counts support this clone. The genes are TRBV2 and TRBJ1-5; a weak D match, TRBD1 (5 bases). CDR1 and CDR2 from the germline V gene are SNHLY and FYNNEI. V was trimmed by 6 bases and J by 2 bases, leaving 14 bases between them. The CDR3 has 15 amino acids. The CDR3 bases are TGTGCCAGCAGACCCCAGGGCGTCGGCAATCAGCCCCAGCATTTT. This codes for CASRPQGVGNQPQHF.

Comment on this clone: The junction departs from the called germline gene at one end, perhaps through a read error. The chain joins TRBV5-3 to TRBJ1-1; D uncertain. TRBV5-3 is designated an ORF whose function remains uncertain. The CDR3 loop spans 13 amino acids. For the CDR3, the DNA is TGTGCCAGCAGCTTGGCCAGGAACACTGAAGCTTTCTTT. Translation gives CASSLARNTEAFF.

The J gene is TRBJ2-7, the V gene TRBV2, with 8 bases lining up with TRBD1. Germline values: CDR1 SNHLY, CDR2 FYNNEI. The CDR3 extends over 15 amino acids. Trimming at V came to 8 bases and at J to 1 base, leaving 10 bases not matched to a gene. The CDR3 spells CASRPTGEGSYEQYV. The CDR3 coding sequence is TGTGCCAGCCGTCCGACAGGGGAAGGTTCCTACGAGCAGTACGTC.

The chain is built from TRBV9 and TRBJ2-3, with 7 bases matching TRBD1. Germline CDR1 reads SGDLS; CDR2 reads YYNGEE. With V trimmed by 3 bases and J by 0 bases, 4 bases remained unmatched. This CDR3 region has 15 residues. The CDR3 sequence: CASSAGTESTDTQYF. CDR3 in DNA: TGTGCCAGCAGCGCCGGGACAGAGAGCACAGATACGCAGTATTTT. The full variable domain, with the rest looked up from reference TRBV9 and TRBJ2-3, is DSGVTQTPKHLITATGQRVTLRCSPRSGDLSVYWYQQSLDQGLQFLIQYYNGEERAKGNILERFSAQQFPDLHSELNLSSLELGDSALYFCASSAGTESTDTQYFGPGTRLTVL.

The rearrangement links TRBV5-4 to TRBJ2-2; maybe TRBD2 (5 bases). The length of the CDR3 is 14 residues. V was trimmed by 2 bases and J by 4 bases, leaving 9 bases between them. Germline CDR1 reads SGHNT; CDR2 reads YYREEE (reference sequence). The CDR3 loop is CASSLEGSTGELFF. The CDR3 coding sequence is TGTGCCAGCAGCTTAGAGGGTTCCACCGGGGAGCTGTTTTTT.

The chain employs TRBV7-9 and TRBJ1-2; maybe TRBD1 (6 bases). Germline V gene sequence: CDR1 SEHNR, CDR2 FQNEAQ (reference sequence). V was trimmed by 4 bases and J by 8 bases, leaving 11 bases between them. The CDR3 contains 12 residues. CDR3 protein: CASSSEGEGYTF. The DNA for the CDR3 is TGTGCCAGCAGCTCTGAGGGGGAGGGCTACACCTTC.

This clone was seen a few times. The gene calls are TRBV2 and TRBJ2-3, with 9 positions matching TRBD1. The CDR3 runs to 15 residues. Germline CDR1 is SNHLY and CDR2 is FYNNEI. V shed 6 bases and J 1 base; nucleotides not matched to a gene: 5. In DNA form, the CDR3 reads TGTGCCAGCAGCGTCACAGGGGGCCGCACAGATACGCAGTATTTT. Its protein product is CASSVTGGRTDTQYF.

The sample holds a few counts of this clone. This chain links TRBV9 with TRBJ1-2; possibly TRBD1 for D (5 bases). The V gene lost 0 bases and the J gene lost 6 bases, with 12 bases spanning the gap. The CDR3 contains 14 residues. Germline CDR1 and CDR2: SGDLS and YYNGEE. The CDR3 DNA follows: TGTGCCAGCAGCGTAGTAGGTGGGGCGAATGGCTACACCTTC. It translates to CASSVVGGANGYTF.

With respect to this clone: The identical CDR3 is also encoded by other nucleotide sequences in the sample. V is TRBV5-1 and J is TRBJ2-3, with TRBD1 identical over 8 bases. J lost 4 bases, V lost 4 bases, and 5 bases had no gene match. The CDR3 sequence is 14 residues long. Germline V CDR1 and CDR2: SGHRS, YFSETQ. Written as DNA, the CDR3 is TGCGCCAGCAGCCTCGGACAGGGAGCAGATACGCAGTATTTT. Its protein product is CASSLGQGADTQYF.

This clone was found once. The chain combines TRBV6-5 with TRBJ2-5; D is possibly TRBD2 (5 bases). With the DNA end fitting TRBJ2-7 better, the J assignment may be wrong. Germline V gene lookup returns CDR1 MNHEY and CDR2 SVGAGI. The CDR3 covers 15 residues. CDR3 DNA sequence: TGTGCCAGCAGTGGGGTCGGGCGGGTCTCCTACGAGCAGTACTTC. This translates into CASSGVGRVSYEQYF.

The chain uses TRBV18 and TRBJ2-1; 14 bases align to TRBD2. From germline, CDR1 is KGHSH and CDR2 LQKENI. The CDR3 spans 15 residues. The junction had 8 bases not matched to a gene; V was cut back by 4 bases and J by 12 bases. As DNA, the CDR3 is TGTGCCAGCTCACGGGGACTAGCGGGAGATCAACGGCAGTTCTTC. Protein product: CASSRGLAGDQRQFF.

This rearrangement joins TRBV11-3 to TRBJ2-5; D not certain. The CDR3 runs to 12 residues. The germline gives CDR1 SGHNT, CDR2 YENEEA. Trimming removed 5 bases from V and 5 bases from J, with 9 bases in between. CDR3 amino acids: CASSNPRETQYF. CDR3 sequence (DNA): TGTGCCAGCAGCAACCCGAGGGAGACCCAGTACTTC.

The gene calls are TRBV7-2 and TRBJ1-1; TRBD1 aligns across 7 bases. J was trimmed by 0 bases and V by 5 bases; bases with no gene match: 0. CDR1 is SGHTA and CDR2 is FQGNSA in the germline V gene. The CDR3 sequence is 13 residues long. The chain's CDR3 is CASSQGVNTEAFF. The CDR3, as DNA: TGTGCCAGCAGCCAGGGGGTGAACACTGAAGCTTTCTTT.

This chain joins TRBV5-5 and TRBJ1-3; TRBD1 agrees at 7 bases. Germline V CDR1 and CDR2: SGHKS, YYEKEE (reference sequence). Trimming at V came to 0 bases and at J to 0 bases, leaving 3 bases not matched to a gene. The CDR3 is 16 residues long. The CDR3 is CASSLDRGYSGNTIYF. CDR3 coding DNA: TGTGCCAGCAGCTTGGACAGGGGATACTCTGGAAACACCATATATTTT.

The rearrangement links TRBV19 to TRBJ1-1, with TRBD1 matching over 9 bases. V was clipped by 7 bases and J by 2 bases; unmatched bases: 8. Germline V gene lookup returns CDR1 LNHDA and CDR2 SQIVND (reference sequence). The CDR3 length is 15 residues. The chain's CDR3 is CASIAGTGRNTEAFF. The CDR3 DNA follows: TGTGCCAGTATTGCTGGGACAGGGAGAAACACTGAAGCTTTCTTT. Variable domain in full (rest from reference TRBV19 and TRBJ1-1): DGGITQSPKYLFRKEGQNVTLSCEQNLNHDAMYWYRQDPGQGLRLIYYSQIVNDFQKGDIAEGYSVSREKKESFPLTVTSAQKNPTAFYLCASIAGTGRNTEAFFGQGTRLTVV.

The V gene is TRBV9, the J gene TRBJ2-3; D is perhaps TRBD2 (6 bases). Germline V gene data show CDR1 as SGDLS and CDR2 as YYNGEE. CDR3 length: 16 residues. Trimming removed 0 bases at V and 3 bases at J, with 14 bases between. CDR3 DNA sequence: TGTGCCAGCAGCGTAGCCGGGGGAGTTCGAACAGATACGCAGTATTTT. It yields the protein CASSVAGGVRTDTQYF.

The chain has TRBV5-1 and TRBJ1-5, with a weak D call TRBD1 (6 bases). The germline CDR1 and CDR2 sequences are SGHRS and YFSETQ. The V end was cut by 3 bases, the J end by 5 bases, with 12 bases between. This CDR3 is built from 14 residues. Here the CDR3 DNA reads TGCGCCAGCAGCTCAGGGGAGTGGGATCAGCCCCAGCATTTT. This translates into CASSSGEWDQPQHF. Supplemented by reference TRBV5-1 and TRBJ1-5, the full variable domain reads KAGVTQTPRYLIKTRGQQVTLSCSPISGHRSVSWYQQTPGQGLQFLFEYFSETQRNKGNFPGRFSGRQFSNSRSEMNVSTLELGDSALYLCASSSGEWDQPQHFGDGTRLSIL.

The table lists this clone with a count of one. The chain recombines TRBV5-1 with TRBJ2-7, with TRBD2 identical over 10 bases. Germline CDR1 reads SGHRS; CDR2 reads YFSETQ. V was clipped by 4 bases and J by 0 bases; unmatched bases: 4. This CDR3 is 15 amino acids long. The CDR3 DNA reads TGCGCCAGCAGCGTCGGGACTAGCGTCTCCTACGAGCAGTACTTC. Translation gives CASSVGTSVSYEQYF.

As DNA, the CDR3 is TGTGCCAGCAGCTTAGGCATGGGGCGGCAGTATGGCTACACCTTC. It encodes CASSLGMGRQYGYTF. The chain joins TRBV13 to TRBJ1-2; D is perhaps TRBD1 (5 bases). The germline V and J ends were trimmed by 0 bases and 5 bases, with 13 bases remaining between them. The germline gives CDR1 PRHDT, CDR2 FYEKMQ (reference sequence). The CDR3 has 15 residues.

Regarding this clone: Other DNA sequences of this sample code for an identical CDR3. The chain recombines TRBV18 with TRBJ1-2, with D possibly being TRBD1 (6 bases). The V end lost 3 bases, the J end lost 4 bases, and 6 bases lay between the germline ends. The CDR3 has 12 residues. Germline CDR1 and CDR2: KGHSH and LQKENI. This CDR3 is CASSPTGYGYTF. In DNA form, the CDR3 reads TGTGCCAGCTCACCGACAGGCTATGGCTACACCTTC.

In this sample, this clone turned up once. The rearrangement links TRBV18 to TRBJ2-2; 10 nucleotides agree with TRBD2. With 3 bases clipped from V and 5 bases from J, the junction kept 6 bases outside the gene matches. Germline values: CDR1 KGHSH, CDR2 LQKENI. The CDR3 has 16 residues. The chain's CDR3 is CASSPVAGGQTGELFF. The CDR3 nucleotides read TGTGCCAGCTCACCGGTAGCGGGAGGTCAGACCGGGGAGCTGTTTTTT.

The rearrangement joins TRBV28 to TRBJ2-7, with D possibly matching TRBD2 (6 bases). The V and J ends lost 1 base and 2 bases respectively, with 9 bases between them. This CDR3 region has 14 residues. CDR1 and CDR2 (germline): MDHEN, SYDVKM. The CDR3 is CASSLYGGAYEQYF. For the CDR3, the DNA is TGTGCCAGCAGTTTATACGGAGGGGCCTACGAGCAGTACTTC.

This clone was counted once. The rearrangement links TRBV2 to TRBJ1-2; TRBD1 aligns across 8 bases. Looked up from germline, CDR1 is SNHLY and CDR2 is FYNNEI. CDR3 length equals 13 residues. The V segment lost 6 bases and the J segment 4 bases; nucleotides outside the gene matches: 4. The CDR3 is CASRFTGGYGYTF. CDR3 in DNA: TGTGCCAGCAGGTTTACAGGGGGCTATGGCTACACCTTC.

The chain carries TRBV30 and TRBJ1-3; D gene unclear. This CDR3 contains 16 residues. V lost 0 bases and J 4 bases, leaving 16 bases between the germline ends. The germline V gene has CDR1 GTSNPN and CDR2 SVGIG (reference sequence). The CDR3 DNA sequence: TGTGCCTGGAGTGTACCATCATCGAGCAGGGGAAACACCATATATTTT. Protein sequence: CAWSVPSSSRGNTIYF.

V and J are TRBV9 and TRBJ2-3; tentative D call: TRBD2 (5 bases). The germline V gene encodes CDR1 SGDLS and CDR2 YYNGEE. V lost 2 bases and J lost 1, with 8 bases in between. The CDR3 contains 14 residues. CDR3: CASSVEGGTDTQYF. CDR3 DNA: TGTGCCAGCAGCGTTGAGGGCGGCACAGATACGCAGTATTTT.